This T cell receptor beta chain was profiled in a study of OX40 agonist ivuxolimab in advanced cancers. Study-wide background: Patients' therapy was ivuxolimab, an antibody that acts as an agonist of OX40 (CD134).

Using immunoSEQ multiplex PCR, the repertoire was profiled, and TCRdb retains in-frame clones only, with some absent. This table has more than 20,000 clones, 75% to 85% appearing once. This clone was seen just once. Germline loops: CDR1 MNHEY, CDR2 SMNVEV (reference sequence). The CDR3 covers 15 residues. V lost 0 bases, J lost 4 bases, and 12 bases lay in between. The rearrangement joins TRBV27 to TRBJ1-1; maybe TRBD1 (5 bases). The material sequenced was CD4+ or CD8+ T cells sorted from blood, taken in a trial of the OX40 agonist ivuxolimab. The clonotype comes from an adult with an advanced solid tumor such as melanoma, head and neck, liver or kidney cancer. The CDR3 nucleotides are TGTGCCAGCAGTTTATCGTTTGCTGGGACCACTGAAGCTTTCTTT. This gives the protein CASSLSFAGTTEAFF.